Each of the 18 T cell receptor beta chains below was sequenced from the same sample in a study of T cells in Graves' hyperthyroidism and ophthalmopathy. It was RNA transcripts that yielded the amplified TCR beta CDR3 regions. An initial round of RT-PCR targeting the TCR CDR3 relied on the HTBI primer set. MiXCR, run by TCRdb on the multiplex PCR reads, gives a single entry per CDR3 protein. This sample yields around 600,000 distinct CDR3 sequences, of which around 15% are seen a single time; about an eighth belongs to the top ten. Sequenced sample: blood. All receptors come from a woman between 50 and 59 years old with Graves' ophthalmopathy.

There are many counts of this clonotype. Mismatch with germline at one junction end may stem from a read error. The chain employs TRBV20-1 and TRBJ2-3; 10 bases are shared with TRBD1. The CDR3 consists of 14 residues. Looked up from germline, CDR1 is DFQATT and CDR2 is SNEGSKA (reference sequence). The CDR3 DNA sequence: TGCAGTGCGAGAGGACAGGGGGAGACAGATACGCAGTATTTT. As protein: CSARGQGETDTQYF.

Ten or more counts support this clonotype. The chain has TRBV18 and TRBJ2-5; D remains ambiguous. CDR1 and CDR2 (germline): KGHSH, LQKENI. This CDR3 region has 15 residues. V lost 3 bases to trimming and J lost 3 bases, with 14 bases between them. CDR3: CASSPSARKEETQYF. As DNA, the CDR3 is TGTGCCAGCTCACCGTCAGCAAGAAAAGAAGAGACCCAGTACTTC.

This clonotype occurred many times. V gene TRBV7-3 combines with J gene TRBJ2-1; a weak D match, TRBD2 (6 bases). Trimming took off 6 bases at V and 3 bases at J, with 18 bases between the two ends. The CDR3 extends over 16 amino acids. Germline CDR1 reads SGHTA; CDR2 reads FQGTGA. The CDR3 reads CASSLEGSPLYNEQFF. The CDR3 DNA reads TGTGCCAGCAGTTTGGAGGGGAGTCCCCTCTACAATGAGCAGTTCTTC.

At least ten counts were recorded for this clonotype. The CDR3 nucleotides are TGTGCCAGCAGCCAAGAACTAGCGGGAGTAGGGGAGCTGTTTTTT. It codes for CASSQELAGVGELFF. The chain employs TRBV3-1 and TRBJ2-2; the match to TRBD2 covers 11 bases. The CDR3 is 15 residues long. The J segment lost 8 bases and the V segment lost 0 bases, leaving 2 bases of the junction unmatched. Germline loops: CDR1 LGHDT, CDR2 YNNKEL (reference sequence).

This clonotype was observed a few times. The chain carries TRBV7-2 and TRBJ2-4; 11 bases fit TRBD1. The germline CDR1 and CDR2 sequences are SGHTA and FQGNSA. The CDR3 has 16 residues. Germline trimming cut 3 bases from V and 1 base from J; bases unmatched to any gene: 2. CDR3 DNA: TGTGCCAGCAGCTTTGGACAGGGGGCGGCCAAAAACATTCAGTACTTC. Encoded protein: CASSFGQGAAKNIQYF.

This clonotype has more than one count but fewer than ten. V usage is TRBV19 and J usage is TRBJ2-5; 7 nucleotides line up with TRBD1. Trimming removed 3 bases from V and 0 bases from J; junction bases left unmatched: 4. This CDR3 comprises 15 residues. Germline-derived CDR1 and CDR2 are LNHDA and SQIVND (reference sequence). In DNA, the CDR3 is TGTGCCAGTAGTATTGGGGACAGCGACCAAGAGACCCAGTACTTC. Translating it yields CASSIGDSDQETQYF. The whole variable domain, filled in from reference TRBV19 and TRBJ2-5, reads DGGITQSPKYLFRKEGQNVTLSCEQNLNHDAMYWYRQDPGQGLRLIYYSQIVNDFQKGDIAEGYSVSREKKESFPLTVTSAQKNPTAFYLCASSIGDSDQETQYFGPGTRLLVL.

At least ten counts were recorded for this clonotype. This chain connects TRBV28 to TRBJ2-7; unclear D gene. In germline, CDR1 is MDHEN, CDR2 SYDVKM. V was clipped by 2 bases and J by 4 bases, with 9 bases between them. This CDR3 contains 13 residues. In nucleotides, the CDR3 is TGTGCCAGCAGTTTACCGGAGCCTTACGAGCAGTACTTC. Translation gives CASSLPEPYEQYF.

The V call is TRBV25-1, the J call TRBJ1-2, with D uncertain. Per the germline V gene, CDR1 is MGHDK and CDR2 is SYGVNS. Between the trimmed V and J ends, which lost 9 bases and 3 bases, there was a span of 5 bases. The CDR3 runs 10 residues. In DNA, the CDR3 is TGTGCCAGTTTCGACTATGGCTACACCTTC. This sequence encodes CASFDYGYTF.

As for this clonotype: Lacking the conserved final phenylalanine or tryptophan, this CDR3 likely reflects a read error. V and J are TRBV15 and TRBJ2-2; 15 bases line up with TRBD2. The germline V gene encodes CDR1 LNHNV and CDR2 YYDKDF (reference sequence). Trimming cost V 4 bases and J 4 bases; bases outside gene matches: 7. This CDR3 is 18 amino acids long. The CDR3 spells CATSTGLAGGPGTGELFS. The CDR3 nucleotides read TGTGCCACCAGCACCGGACTAGCGGGAGGGCCGGGCACCGGGGAGCTGTTTTCT.

This clonotype was seen repeatedly, ten times or more. V is TRBV20-1 and J is TRBJ2-3; D gene ambiguous. Germline CDR1 and CDR2: DFQATT and SNEGSKA (reference sequence). The CDR3 has 15 amino acids. With 3 bases removed from V and 5 bases from J, the gap between germline ends came to 18 bases. The CDR3 protein is CSASLTKGVGDTQYF. For the CDR3, the DNA is TGCAGTGCTAGCTTGACGAAAGGAGTTGGAGATACGCAGTATTTT.

This clonotype turned up a few times. The V and J genes are TRBV5-6 and TRBJ2-4; the D is unclear. Trimming pared 1 base from V and 6 bases from J, leaving 11 bases between. Looked up from germline, CDR1 is SGHDT and CDR2 is YYEEEE. The CDR3 covers 14 residues. The CDR3 region has the DNA TGTGCCAGCAGCTTGTGGTGGAGTGGAAACATTCAGTACTTC. Protein sequence: CASSLWWSGNIQYF.

This clonotype was counted between two and nine times. The V and J genes are TRBV28 and TRBJ2-7; 11 bases map to TRBD2. With V trimmed by 5 bases and J by 2 bases, 5 bases remained unmatched. The CDR3 runs to 15 residues. Germline CDR1 and CDR2: MDHEN and SYDVKM. The CDR3 DNA follows: TGTGCCAGCAGTCGGGGACTAGCGGTTACCTACGAGCAGTACTTC. This sequence encodes CASSRGLAVTYEQYF. The whole variable domain, filled in from reference TRBV28 and TRBJ2-7, reads DVKVTQSSRYLVKRTGEKVFLECVQDMDHENMFWYRQDPGLGLRLIYFSYDVKMKEKGDIPEGYSVSREKKERFSLILESASTNQTSMYLCASSRGLAVTYEQYFGPGTRLTVT.

This clonotype occurred many times. V and J are TRBV7-9 and TRBJ2-1; 11 positions match TRBD2. Trimming removed 4 bases from V and 5 bases from J; junction bases left unmatched: 7. The CDR3 spans 16 residues. Germline lookup yields CDR1 SEHNR and CDR2 FQNEAQ (reference sequence). DNA for the CDR3: TGTGCCAGCAGCTCTCGACTAGCGGGACCTCACAATGAGCAGTTCTTC. Protein sequence: CASSSRLAGPHNEQFF.

V and J are TRBV7-3 and TRBJ2-1, with a weak D call TRBD1 (5 bases). In germline, CDR1 is SGHTA, CDR2 FQGTGA. The CDR3 is made up of 15 amino acids. V lost 8 bases to trimming and J lost 0 bases, with 14 bases between them. The CDR3 spells CASQDNSSSYNEQFF. The CDR3, as DNA: TGTGCCAGCCAGGACAACTCTAGCTCCTACAATGAGCAGTTCTTC.

This clonotype was detected only a few times. This chain joins TRBV6-1 and TRBJ2-1, with 13 bases fitting TRBD2. The V segment lost 6 bases and the J segment 6 bases; nucleotides outside the gene matches: 8. Germline values: CDR1 MNHNS, CDR2 SASEGT. The CDR3 is made up of 16 amino acids. CDR3: CASSIPGLAGINEQFF. The DNA of the CDR3 is TGTGCCAGCAGCATACCGGGACTAGCGGGAATCAATGAGCAGTTCTTC.

The V call is TRBV19, the J call TRBJ2-2, with D perhaps TRBD2 (5 bases). Germline-derived CDR1 and CDR2 are LNHDA and SQIVND (reference sequence). CDR3 length: 14 residues. V was pared by 5 bases and J by 6 bases, with 13 bases between. The CDR3 region is CASSSVALAGELFF. The CDR3 DNA reads as TGTGCCAGTAGTTCCGTAGCGCTTGCCGGGGAGCTGTTTTTT. Full variable domain (missing parts from reference TRBV19 and TRBJ2-2): DGGITQSPKYLFRKEGQNVTLSCEQNLNHDAMYWYRQDPGQGLRLIYYSQIVNDFQKGDIAEGYSVSREKKESFPLTVTSAQKNPTAFYLCASSSVALAGELFFGEGSRLTVL.

This clonotype was seen ten or more times. The V call is TRBV5-1, the J call TRBJ2-2; 11 bases line up with TRBD2. The CDR3 loop spans 16 amino acids. With V trimmed by 5 bases and J by 8 bases, 11 bases remained unmatched. The V gene's germline CDR1 is SGHRS and CDR2 YFSETQ. The CDR3 here is CASREPGTSGSGELFF. The DNA of the CDR3 is TGCGCCAGCAGGGAACCCGGGACTAGCGGCTCAGGGGAGCTGTTTTTT.

In this sample, this clonotype turned up a few times. The rearrangement joins TRBV7-3 to TRBJ2-1; 11 nucleotides agree with TRBD2. The CDR3 length is 15 residues. Germline V lookup: CDR1 SGHTA, CDR2 FQGTGA. V shed 3 bases, J shed 10 bases, and the junction held 8 bases outside the gene matches. Here the CDR3 DNA reads TGTGCCAGCAGCTTCACTAGCGGGAGTTTAGGGGAGCAGTTCTTC. Residues: CASSFTSGSLGEQFF.